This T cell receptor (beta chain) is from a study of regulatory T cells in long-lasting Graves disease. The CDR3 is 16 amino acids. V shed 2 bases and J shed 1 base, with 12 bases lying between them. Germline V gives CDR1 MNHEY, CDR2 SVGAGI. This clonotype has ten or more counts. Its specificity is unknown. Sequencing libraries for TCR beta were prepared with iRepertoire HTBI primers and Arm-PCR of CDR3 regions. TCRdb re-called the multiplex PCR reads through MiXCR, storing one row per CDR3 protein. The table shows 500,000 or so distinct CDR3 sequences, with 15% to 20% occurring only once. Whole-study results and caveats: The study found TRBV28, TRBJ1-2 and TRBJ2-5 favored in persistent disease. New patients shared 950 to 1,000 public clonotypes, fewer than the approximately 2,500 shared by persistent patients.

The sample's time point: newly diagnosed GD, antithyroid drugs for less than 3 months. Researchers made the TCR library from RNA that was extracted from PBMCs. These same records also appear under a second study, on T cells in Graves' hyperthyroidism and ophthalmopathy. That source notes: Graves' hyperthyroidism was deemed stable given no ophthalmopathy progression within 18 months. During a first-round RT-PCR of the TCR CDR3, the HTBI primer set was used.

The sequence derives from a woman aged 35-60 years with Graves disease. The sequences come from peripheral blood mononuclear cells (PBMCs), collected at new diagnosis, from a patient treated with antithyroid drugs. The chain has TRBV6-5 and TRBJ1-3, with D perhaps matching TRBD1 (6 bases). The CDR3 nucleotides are TGTGCCAGCAGTTACGGGGGGCCGGCATCTGGAAACACCATATATTTT. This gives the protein CASSYGGPASGNTIYF.